This T cell receptor beta chain emerged from a study of vaccination effects on CD4 cells after COVID-19. General observations from the study: Clones from infection and from vaccination both contracted markedly late after vaccination. Limitations: small convalescent group and missing early post-infection timepoints.

Worth noting for this clone: What it binds is unknown.

Repertoires were generated with immunoSEQ multiplex PCR, while TCRdb's copy carries only in-frame clones and drops some. The profile covers 50,000 to 65,000 clones, with around 73% appearing a single time and roughly 1.2% taken by the ten largest. Antigen-specific CD4+ T cells were expanded (with viral peptide pools) by the ViraFEST assay ahead of sequencing. An approximately 10-day culture period preceded the isolation of CD4+ T cells. Two doses of either BNT162b2 or mRNA-1273 were given to each participant. IL-2 medium supplanted half the medium on days 3 and 7. The V gene's germline CDR1 is SGHTA and CDR2 FQGNSA. Trimming stripped 6 bases from V and 7 bases from J, with 22 bases between. The CDR3 length is 16 residues.

Material: CD4+ T cells from PBMCs cultured with HCoV-229E spike peptides, obtained after COVID-19 vaccination. This clonotype was obtained from a human donor who received a COVID-19 vaccine. The genes are TRBV7-2 and TRBJ1-5, with D perhaps TRBD1 (6 bases). Here the CDR3 DNA reads TGTGCCAGCAGTTTATACCCCCAGGGGCAGGGACAGCCCCAGCATTTT. Translating gives CASSLYPQGQGQPQHF.